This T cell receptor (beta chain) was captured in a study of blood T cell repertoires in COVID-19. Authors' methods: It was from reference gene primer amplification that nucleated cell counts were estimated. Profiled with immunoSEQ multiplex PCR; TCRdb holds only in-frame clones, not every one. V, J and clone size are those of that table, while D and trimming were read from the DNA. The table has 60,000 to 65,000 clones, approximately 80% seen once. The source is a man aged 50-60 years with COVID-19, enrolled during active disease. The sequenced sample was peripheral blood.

DNA of the CDR3: TGTGCCAGCAGCTTGGTGTGGGACAGGGGAGCTTTCTTT. Its translation is CASSLVWDRGAFF. The V call is TRBV7-9, the J call TRBJ1-1; 10 nucleotides align to TRBD1. The germline V gene has CDR1 SEHNR and CDR2 FQNEAQ (reference sequence). The ends lost 3 bases at V and 10 bases at J; junction bases unmatched: 5. The CDR3 extends over 13 amino acids.